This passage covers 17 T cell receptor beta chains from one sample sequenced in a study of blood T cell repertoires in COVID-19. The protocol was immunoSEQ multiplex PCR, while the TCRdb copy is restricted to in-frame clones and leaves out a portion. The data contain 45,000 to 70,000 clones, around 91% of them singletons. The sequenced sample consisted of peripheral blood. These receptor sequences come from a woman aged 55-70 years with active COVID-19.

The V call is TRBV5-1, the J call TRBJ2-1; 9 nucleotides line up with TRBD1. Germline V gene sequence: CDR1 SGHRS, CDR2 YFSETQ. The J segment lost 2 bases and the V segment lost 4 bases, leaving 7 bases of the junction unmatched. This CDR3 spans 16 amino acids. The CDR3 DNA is TGCGCCAGCAGCCCCCAGACAGGGGGGGCCTACAATGAGCAGTTCTTC. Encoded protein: CASSPQTGGAYNEQFF.

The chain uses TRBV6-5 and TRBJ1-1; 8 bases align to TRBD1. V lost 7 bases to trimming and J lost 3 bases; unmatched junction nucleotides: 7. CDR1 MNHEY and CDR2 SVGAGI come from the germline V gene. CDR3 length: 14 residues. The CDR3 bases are TGTGCCAGCACCAGGACAGGGAAAGACACTGAAGCTTTCTTT. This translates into CASTRTGKDTEAFF.

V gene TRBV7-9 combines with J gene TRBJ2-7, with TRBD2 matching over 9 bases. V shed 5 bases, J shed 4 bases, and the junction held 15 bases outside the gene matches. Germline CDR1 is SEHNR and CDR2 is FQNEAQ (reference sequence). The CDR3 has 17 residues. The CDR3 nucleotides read TGTGCCAGCAGCCTCCAACCGGGGGCGGGGGGGCTATACGAGCAGTACTTC. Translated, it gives CASSLQPGAGGLYEQYF.

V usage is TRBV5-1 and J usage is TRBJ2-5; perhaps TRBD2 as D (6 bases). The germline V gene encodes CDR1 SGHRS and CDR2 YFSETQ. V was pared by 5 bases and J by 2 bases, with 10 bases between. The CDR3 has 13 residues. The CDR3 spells CASSRDFQETQYF. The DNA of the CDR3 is TGCGCCAGCAGTCGGGACTTTCAAGAGACCCAGTACTTC.

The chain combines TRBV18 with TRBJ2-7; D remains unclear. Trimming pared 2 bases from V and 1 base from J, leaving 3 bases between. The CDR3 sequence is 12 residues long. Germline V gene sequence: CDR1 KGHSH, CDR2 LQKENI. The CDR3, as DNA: TGTGCCAGCTCACCATCGTCCTACGAGCAGTACTTC. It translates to CASSPSSYEQYF.

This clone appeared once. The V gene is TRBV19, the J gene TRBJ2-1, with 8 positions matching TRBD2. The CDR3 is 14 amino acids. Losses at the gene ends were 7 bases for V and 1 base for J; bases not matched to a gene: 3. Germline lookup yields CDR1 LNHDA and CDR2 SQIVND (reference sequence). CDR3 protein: CASNQRGSYNEQFF. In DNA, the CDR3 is TGTGCCAGTAACCAGCGGGGGTCCTACAATGAGCAGTTCTTC.

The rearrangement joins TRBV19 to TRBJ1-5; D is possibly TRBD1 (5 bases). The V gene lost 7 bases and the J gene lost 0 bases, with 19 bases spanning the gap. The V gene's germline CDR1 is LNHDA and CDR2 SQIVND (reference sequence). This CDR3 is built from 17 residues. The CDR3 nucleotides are TGTGCCAGTACTAATAGTGGGGCGAGCTATAGCAATCAGCCCCAGCATTTT. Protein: CASTNSGASYSNQPQHF.

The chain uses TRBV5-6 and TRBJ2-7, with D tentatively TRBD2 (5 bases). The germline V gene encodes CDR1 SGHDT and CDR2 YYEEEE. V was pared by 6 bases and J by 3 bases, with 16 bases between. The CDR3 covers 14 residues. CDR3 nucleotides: TGTGCCAGCACCTTAAACTCCGCGGGCTACGAGCAGTACTTC. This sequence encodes CASTLNSAGYEQYF.

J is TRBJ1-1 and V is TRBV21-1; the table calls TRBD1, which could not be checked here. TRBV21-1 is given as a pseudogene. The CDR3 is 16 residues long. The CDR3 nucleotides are TGTGCCAGCAGCAAAGGGCTTCAGGGCACGAACACTGAAGCTTTCTTT. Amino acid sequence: CASSKGLQGTNTEAFF.

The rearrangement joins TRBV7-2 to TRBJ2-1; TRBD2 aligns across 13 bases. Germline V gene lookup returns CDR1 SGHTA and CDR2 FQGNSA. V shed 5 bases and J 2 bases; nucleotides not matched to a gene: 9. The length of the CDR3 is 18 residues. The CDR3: CASSLRLAGGPPYNEQFF. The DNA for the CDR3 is TGTGCCAGCAGCCTGAGACTAGCGGGGGGCCCCCCCTACAATGAGCAGTTCTTC.

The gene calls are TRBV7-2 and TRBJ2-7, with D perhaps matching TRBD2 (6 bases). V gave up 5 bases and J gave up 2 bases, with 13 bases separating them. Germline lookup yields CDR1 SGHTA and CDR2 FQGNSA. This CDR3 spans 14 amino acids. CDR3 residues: CASSRDSAAYEQYF. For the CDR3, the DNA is TGTGCCAGCAGCCGGGACTCGGCGGCCTACGAGCAGTACTTC.

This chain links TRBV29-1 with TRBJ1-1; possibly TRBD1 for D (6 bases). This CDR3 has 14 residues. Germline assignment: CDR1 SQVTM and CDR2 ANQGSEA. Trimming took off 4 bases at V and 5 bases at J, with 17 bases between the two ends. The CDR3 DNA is TGCAGCGTTGCGGGAGGACAGATCTTTACTGAAGCTTTCTTT. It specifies CSVAGGQIFTEAFF.

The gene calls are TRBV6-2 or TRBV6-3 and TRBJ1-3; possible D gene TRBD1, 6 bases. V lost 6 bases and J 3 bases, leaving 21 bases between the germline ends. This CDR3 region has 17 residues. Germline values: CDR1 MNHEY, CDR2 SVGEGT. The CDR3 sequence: CASSHHGSGTRGNTIYF. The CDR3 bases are TGTGCCAGCAGCCACCACGGCTCCGGGACACGTGGAAACACCATATATTTT.

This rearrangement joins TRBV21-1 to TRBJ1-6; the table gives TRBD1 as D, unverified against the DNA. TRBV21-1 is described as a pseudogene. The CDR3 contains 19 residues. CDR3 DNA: TGTGCCAGCAGCAAATCCCCCGCAGGGCCCAGCTCCTATAATTCACCCCTCCACTTT. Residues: CASSKSPAGPSSYNSPLHF.

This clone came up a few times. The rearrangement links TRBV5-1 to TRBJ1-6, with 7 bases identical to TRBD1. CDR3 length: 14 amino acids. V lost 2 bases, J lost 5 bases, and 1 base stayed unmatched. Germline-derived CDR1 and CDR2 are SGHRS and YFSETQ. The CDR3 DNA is TGCGCCAGCAGCTTTGGACAGGATAATTCACCCCTCCACTTT. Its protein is CASSFGQDNSPLHF.

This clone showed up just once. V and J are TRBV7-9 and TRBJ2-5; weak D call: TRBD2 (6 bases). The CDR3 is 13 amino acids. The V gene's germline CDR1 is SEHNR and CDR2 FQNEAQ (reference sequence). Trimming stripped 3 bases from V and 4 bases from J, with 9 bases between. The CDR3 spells CASSFAGLETQYF. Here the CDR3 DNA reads TGTGCCAGCAGCTTTGCGGGGTTAGAGACCCAGTACTTC. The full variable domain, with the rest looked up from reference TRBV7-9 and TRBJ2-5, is DTGVSQNPRHKITKRGQNVTFRCDPISEHNRLYWYRQTLGQGPEFLTYFQNEAQLEKSRLLSDRFSAERPKGSFSTLEIQRTEQGDSAMYLCASSFAGLETQYFGPGTRLLVL.

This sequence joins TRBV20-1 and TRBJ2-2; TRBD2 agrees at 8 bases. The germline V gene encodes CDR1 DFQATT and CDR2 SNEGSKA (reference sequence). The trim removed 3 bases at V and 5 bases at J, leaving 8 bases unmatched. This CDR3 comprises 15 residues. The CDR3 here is CSASNFERGTGELFF. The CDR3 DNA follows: TGCAGTGCTAGTAATTTTGAGCGGGGGACCGGGGAGCTGTTTTTT.